This T cell receptor (beta chain) was obtained from a study of CD8 T cells in ankylosing spondylitis. Study-level findings and limits: Previously reported in reactive arthritis synovial fluid and blood were some of the motif variants. Ankylosing spondylitis blood appeared to carry a characteristic TCR beta motif of roughly eight highly homologous variants.

A quantitative 5'-RACE method, one with molecular barcodes, was used to make TCR beta libraries. TCRdb reprocessed the 5' RACE reads with MiXCR, giving one entry per CDR3 protein. The sample consists of some 240,000 distinct CDR3 sequences, about 6.7% of them appearing once. In this sample, this clonotype turned up many times. Antigen specificity is unknown. The receptor comes from a male donor with ankylosing spondylitis. Sequences were obtained from blood, either unsorted or a sorted T cell fraction (not recorded which).

In DNA, the CDR3 is TGTGCCAGCAGTTACTCCTTCAGGGAGTTGTATTCAGATACGCAGTATTTT. Amino acid sequence: CASSYSFRELYSDTQYF. The V and J genes are TRBV6-2 or TRBV6-3 and TRBJ2-3, with D perhaps assigned TRBD1 or TRBD2 (5 bases each). Germline V gene lookup returns CDR1 MNHEY and CDR2 SVGEGT. The CDR3 has 17 residues. V was pared by 0 bases and J by 4 bases, with 17 bases between.